This passage covers 14 T cell receptor beta chains from one sample sequenced in a study of blood T cell repertoires in COVID-19. Sequenced by immunoSEQ multiplex PCR; TCRdb stores in-frame clones only, minus some. The sample shows approximately 92,000 clones, just under 85% of them seen only once. The source material was peripheral blood. The receptors stem from a man aged 50 to 60 with acute or convalescent COVID-19.

In its sample, this clone was seen a few times. The V call is TRBV6-5, the J call TRBJ1-2; D unclear. The CDR3 extends over 13 amino acids. Looked up from germline, CDR1 is MNHEY and CDR2 is SVGAGI. The V end lost 6 bases, the J end lost 6 bases, and 14 bases lay between the germline ends. CDR3: CASSLTWANGYTF. The DNA for the CDR3 is TGTGCCAGCAGCCTTACATGGGCCAATGGCTACACCTTC.

This clone was recorded only once. The chain combines TRBV6-4 with TRBJ1-1; weak D call: TRBD1 (6 bases). The CDR3 extends over 14 amino acids. Germline V gene sequence: CDR1 MRHNA, CDR2 SNTAGT. V was shortened by 5 bases and J by 0 bases, with 10 bases between the two germline ends. For the CDR3, the DNA is TGTGCCAGCAGTCCGGGACAAATGAACACTGAAGCTTTCTTT. Protein sequence: CASSPGQMNTEAFF.

This chain joins TRBV6-5 and TRBJ2-5; 7 nucleotides line up with TRBD2. The germline V gene encodes CDR1 MNHEY and CDR2 SVGAGI. The V gene end was trimmed by 2 bases and the J gene end by 1 base; junction bases not matched to a gene: 4. The CDR3 loop spans 15 amino acids. CDR3 sequence: CASSYGGGFQETQYF. The CDR3 DNA is TGTGCCAGCAGTTACGGGGGAGGGTTCCAAGAGACCCAGTACTTC.

The V call is TRBV27, the J call TRBJ1-5; 7 bases are a match to TRBD1. Germline V lookup: CDR1 MNHEY, CDR2 SMNVEV (reference sequence). This CDR3 has 13 residues. V was clipped by 6 bases and J by 7 bases; unmatched bases: 6. CDR3 in DNA: TGTGCCAGCAGGTTGACAGGGAGACAGCCCCAGCATTTT. It translates to CASRLTGRQPQHF.

The V and J genes are TRBV3-1 (or the pseudogene TRBV3-2) and TRBJ2-3, with D perhaps TRBD1 (6 bases). The CDR3 loop spans 14 amino acids. Germline values: CDR1 LGHDT, CDR2 YNNKEL (reference sequence). V was trimmed by 1 base and J by 4 bases, leaving 9 bases between them. CDR3 coding DNA: TGTGCCAGCAGCCAAGGAGGGGGACCAGATACGCAGTATTTT. Translation: CASSQGGGPDTQYF.

This sequence joins TRBV28 and TRBJ2-2; 7 bases line up with TRBD1. V was pared by 8 bases and J by 6 bases, with 6 bases of the junction left unmatched. The CDR3 is 13 residues long. Germline V gene lookup returns CDR1 MDHEN and CDR2 SYDVKM. The CDR3 DNA is TGTGCCAGCCGCACGACAGGGCCCGGGGAGCTGTTTTTT. The encoded protein is CASRTTGPGELFF.

The V call is TRBV7-9, the J call TRBJ1-1; possibly TRBD1 for D (6 bases). Germline V gene lookup returns CDR1 SEHNR and CDR2 FQNEAQ (reference sequence). The CDR3 runs 18 residues. Trimming removed 1 base from V and 5 bases from J, with 23 bases in between. The CDR3 reads CASSLGLLGPQGNTEAFF. Written as DNA, the CDR3 is TGTGCCAGCAGCTTAGGATTGCTGGGGCCCCAGGGGAATACTGAAGCTTTCTTT.

DNA of the CDR3: TGTGCCAGCAGTGAGTGGGTGGGACAGGGGACCGGGTACGAGCAGTACTTC. This translates into CASSEWVGQGTGYEQYF. The genes are TRBV6-1 and TRBJ2-7, with 10 bases lining up with TRBD1. Trimming at V came to 3 bases and at J to 4 bases, leaving 12 bases not matched to a gene. Germline CDR1 and CDR2: MNHNS and SASEGT. This CDR3 has 17 residues.

This chain links TRBV6-2 or TRBV6-3 with TRBJ2-7, with 10 bases lining up with TRBD1. The germline V gene encodes CDR1 MNHEY and CDR2 SVGEGT. V trimming: 5 bases; J trimming: 3 bases; junction bases outside the gene matches: 7. CDR3 length: 15 residues. In DNA form, the CDR3 reads TGTGCCAGCAGTCGGACCGGGACAGGGGACTACGAGCAGTACTTC. Translation gives CASSRTGTGDYEQYF.

This clone was picked up a small number of times. The chain is built from TRBV19 and TRBJ1-5, with a possible D match to TRBD1 (5 bases). The CDR3 is made up of 17 amino acids. V dropped 4 bases and J dropped 2 bases, with 18 bases sitting between them. Germline CDR1 and CDR2: LNHDA and SQIVND (reference sequence). The CDR3 DNA follows: TGTGCCAGTAGTAGCTCCAGGGAAGGGGTACGCAATCAGCCCCAGCATTTT. Protein product: CASSSSREGVRNQPQHF.

The chain combines TRBV24-1 with TRBJ2-6; D is possibly TRBD1 (6 bases). The CDR3 consists of 16 residues. V lost 7 bases and J 3 bases, leaving 15 bases between the germline ends. Germline V gene sequence: CDR1 KGHDR, CDR2 SFDVKD. CDR3 protein: CATSRTVPLGANVLTF. CDR3 DNA: TGTGCCACCAGCCGGACAGTCCCGCTTGGGGCCAACGTCCTGACTTTC.

The chain employs TRBV19 and TRBJ2-2, with a weak D call TRBD1 (6 bases). Germline V lookup: CDR1 LNHDA, CDR2 SQIVND (reference sequence). Trimming took 2 bases from V and 0 from J, leaving 16 bases between them. The CDR3 length is 18 residues. The CDR3 nucleotides read TGTGCCAGTAGTATAATCGTTTTCGGGACATCGAACACCGGGGAGCTGTTTTTT. It translates to CASSIIVFGTSNTGELFF.

This chain uses TRBV30 with TRBJ1-1; D ambiguous. The CDR3 is made up of 11 amino acids. The V gene lost 0 bases and the J gene lost 10 bases, with 9 bases spanning the gap. Germline values: CDR1 GTSNPN, CDR2 SVGIG (reference sequence). The DNA of the CDR3 is TGTGCCTGGAGTGTGGGGAGCGGAGCTTTCTTT. It codes for CAWSVGSGAFF.

This chain joins TRBV6-2 or TRBV6-3 and TRBJ2-7; a weak D match, TRBD1 (6 bases). Germline V gene data show CDR1 as MNHEY and CDR2 as SVGEGT. CDR3 length: 14 residues. V lost 4 bases to trimming and J lost 3 bases, with 13 bases between them. The CDR3 is CASSSVGQIYEQYF. In DNA, the CDR3 is TGTGCCAGCAGTTCGGTCGGACAGATCTACGAGCAGTACTTC.